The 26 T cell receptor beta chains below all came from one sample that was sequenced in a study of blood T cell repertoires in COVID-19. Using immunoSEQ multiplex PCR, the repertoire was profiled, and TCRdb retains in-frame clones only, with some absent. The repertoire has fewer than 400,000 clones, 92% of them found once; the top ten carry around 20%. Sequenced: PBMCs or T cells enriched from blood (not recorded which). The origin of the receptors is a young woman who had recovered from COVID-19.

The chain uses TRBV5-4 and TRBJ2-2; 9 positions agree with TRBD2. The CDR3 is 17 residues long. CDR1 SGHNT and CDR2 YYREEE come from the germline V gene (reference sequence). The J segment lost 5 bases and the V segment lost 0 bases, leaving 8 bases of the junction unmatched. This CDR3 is CASSLGSGLAGTGELFF. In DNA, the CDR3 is TGTGCCAGCAGCTTGGGTTCGGGGCTAGCGGGGACCGGGGAGCTGTTTTTT.

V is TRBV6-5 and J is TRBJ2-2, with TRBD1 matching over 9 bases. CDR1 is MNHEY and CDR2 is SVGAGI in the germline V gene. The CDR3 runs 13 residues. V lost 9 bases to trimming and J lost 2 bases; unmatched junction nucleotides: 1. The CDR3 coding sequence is TGTGCCAGGACAGGGGGAAACACCGGGGAGCTGTTTTTT. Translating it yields CARTGGNTGELFF.

In DNA, the CDR3 is TGTGCCAGCAGCTTGGGGACAGGAGAGGGCCTATATGGCTACACCTTC. Translating gives CASSLGTGEGLYGYTF. The chain uses TRBV5-5 and TRBJ1-2, with 7 bases fitting TRBD1. The CDR3 extends over 16 amino acids. The V gene end was trimmed by 0 bases and the J gene end by 5 bases; junction bases not matched to a gene: 10. CDR1 and CDR2 (germline): SGHKS, YYEKEE (reference sequence).

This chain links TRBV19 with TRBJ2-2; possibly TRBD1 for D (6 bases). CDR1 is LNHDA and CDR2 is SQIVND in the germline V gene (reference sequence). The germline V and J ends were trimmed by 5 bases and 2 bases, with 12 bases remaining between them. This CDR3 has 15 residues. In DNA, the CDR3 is TGTGCCAGTAGTTGGTTACAGGGTAACACCGGGGAGCTGTTTTTT. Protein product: CASSWLQGNTGELFF.

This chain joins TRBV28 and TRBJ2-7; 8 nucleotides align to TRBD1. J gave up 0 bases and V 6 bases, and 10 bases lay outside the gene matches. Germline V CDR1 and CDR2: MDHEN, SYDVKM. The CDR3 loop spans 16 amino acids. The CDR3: CASSVWGTGSSYEQYF. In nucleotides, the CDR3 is TGTGCCAGCAGCGTTTGGGGGACAGGCAGCTCCTACGAGCAGTACTTC.

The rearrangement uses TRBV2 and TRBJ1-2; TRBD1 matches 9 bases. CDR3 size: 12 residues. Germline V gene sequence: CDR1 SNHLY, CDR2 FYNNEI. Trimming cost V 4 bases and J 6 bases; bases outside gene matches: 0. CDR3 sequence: CASSGTGDGYTF. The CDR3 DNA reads TGTGCCAGCAGTGGGACAGGGGATGGCTACACCTTC.

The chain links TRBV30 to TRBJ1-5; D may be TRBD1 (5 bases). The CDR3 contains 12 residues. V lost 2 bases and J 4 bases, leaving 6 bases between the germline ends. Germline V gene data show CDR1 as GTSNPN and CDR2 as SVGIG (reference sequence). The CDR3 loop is CAWSRGNQPQHF. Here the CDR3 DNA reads TGTGCCTGGAGTCGGGGGAATCAGCCCCAGCATTTT.

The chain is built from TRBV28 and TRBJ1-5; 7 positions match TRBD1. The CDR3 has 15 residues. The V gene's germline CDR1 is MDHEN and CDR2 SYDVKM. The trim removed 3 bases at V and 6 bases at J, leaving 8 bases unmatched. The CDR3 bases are TGTGCCAGCAGTTTCCAAAGGGGGCCTGGTCAGCCCCAGCATTTT. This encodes CASSFQRGPGQPQHF.

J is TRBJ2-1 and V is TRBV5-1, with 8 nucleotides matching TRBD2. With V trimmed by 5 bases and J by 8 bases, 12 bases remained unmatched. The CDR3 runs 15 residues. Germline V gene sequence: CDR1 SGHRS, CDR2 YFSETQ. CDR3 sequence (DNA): TGCGCCAGCAGGCCCGGGAGGGCCTCCCTGGATGAGCAGTTCTTC. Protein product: CASRPGRASLDEQFF.

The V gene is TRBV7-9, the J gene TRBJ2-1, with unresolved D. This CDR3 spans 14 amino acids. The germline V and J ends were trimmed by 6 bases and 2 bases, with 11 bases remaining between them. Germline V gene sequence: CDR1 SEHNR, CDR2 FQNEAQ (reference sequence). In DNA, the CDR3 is TGTGCCAGCAGGGTTGGTAGCCCCTACAATGAGCAGTTCTTC. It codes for CASRVGSPYNEQFF. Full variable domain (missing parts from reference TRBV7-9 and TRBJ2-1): DTGVSQNPRHKITKRGQNVTFRCDPISEHNRLYWYRQTLGQGPEFLTYFQNEAQLEKSRLLSDRFSAERPKGSFSTLEIQRTEQGDSAMYLCASRVGSPYNEQFFGPGTRLTVL.

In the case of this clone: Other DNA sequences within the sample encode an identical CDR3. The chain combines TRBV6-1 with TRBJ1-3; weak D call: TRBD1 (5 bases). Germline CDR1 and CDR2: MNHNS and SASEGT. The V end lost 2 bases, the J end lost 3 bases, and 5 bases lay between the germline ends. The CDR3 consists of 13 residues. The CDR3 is CASSEQGGNTIYF. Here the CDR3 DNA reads TGTGCCAGCAGTGAACAGGGTGGAAACACCATATATTTT.

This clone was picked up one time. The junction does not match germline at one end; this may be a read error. This CDR3 is CYRGTEAFF. CDR3 coding DNA: TGTTACAGGGGCACTGAAGCTTTCTTT. The chain couples TRBV5-1 to TRBJ1-1, with TRBD1 matching 7 bases. Germline CDR1 and CDR2: SGHRS and YFSETQ. This CDR3 has 9 residues. The full variable domain, with the rest looked up from reference TRBV5-1 and TRBJ1-1, is KAGVTQTPRYLIKTRGQQVTLSCSPISGHRSVSWYQQTPGQGLQFLFEYFSETQRNKGNFPGRFSGRQFSNSRSEMNVSTLELGDSALYLCYRGTEAFFGQGTRLTVV.

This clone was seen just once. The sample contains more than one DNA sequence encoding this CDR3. As DNA, the CDR3 is TGTGCCAGCAGTTCTAGTAGCAATCAGCCCCAGCATTTT. It codes for CASSSSSNQPQHF. The chain combines TRBV28 with TRBJ1-5; D is unclear. The CDR3 is made up of 13 amino acids. CDR1 and CDR2 (germline): MDHEN, SYDVKM. Trimming took 4 bases from V and 0 from J, leaving 4 bases between them.

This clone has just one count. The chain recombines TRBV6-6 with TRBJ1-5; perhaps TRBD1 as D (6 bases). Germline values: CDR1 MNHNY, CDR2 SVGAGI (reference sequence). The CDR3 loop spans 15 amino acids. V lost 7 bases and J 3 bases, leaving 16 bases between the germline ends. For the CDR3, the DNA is TGTGCCAGCACAAGGATAGGGGGGGCCAATCAGCCCCAGCATTTT. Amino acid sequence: CASTRIGGANQPQHF.

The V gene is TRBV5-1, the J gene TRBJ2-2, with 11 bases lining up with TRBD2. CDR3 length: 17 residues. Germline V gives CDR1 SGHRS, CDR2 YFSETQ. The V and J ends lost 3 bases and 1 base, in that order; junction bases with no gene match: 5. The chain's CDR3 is CASSSGTSGLNTGELFF. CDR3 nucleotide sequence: TGCGCCAGCAGCTCCGGGACTAGCGGTTTGAACACCGGGGAGCTGTTTTTT.

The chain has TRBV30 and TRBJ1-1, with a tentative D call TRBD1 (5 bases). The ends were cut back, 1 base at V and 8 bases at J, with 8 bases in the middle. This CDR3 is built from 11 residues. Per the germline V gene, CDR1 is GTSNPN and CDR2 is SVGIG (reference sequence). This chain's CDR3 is CAWSGRGEAFF. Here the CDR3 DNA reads TGTGCCTGGAGTGGACGGGGGGAAGCTTTCTTT.

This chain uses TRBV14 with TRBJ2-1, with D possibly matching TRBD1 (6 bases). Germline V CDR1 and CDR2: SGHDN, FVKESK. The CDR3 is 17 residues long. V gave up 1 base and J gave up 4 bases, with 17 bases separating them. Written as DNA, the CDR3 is TGTGCCAGCAGCCAAGCTTCGGGGACAAGCCTTTACAATGAGCAGTTCTTC. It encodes CASSQASGTSLYNEQFF. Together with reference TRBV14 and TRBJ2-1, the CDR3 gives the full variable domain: EAGVTQFPSHSVIEKGQTVTLRCDPISGHDNLYWYRRVMGKEIKFLLHFVKESKQDESGMPNNRFLAERTGGTYSTLKVQPAELEDSGVYFCASSQASGTSLYNEQFFGPGTRLTVL.

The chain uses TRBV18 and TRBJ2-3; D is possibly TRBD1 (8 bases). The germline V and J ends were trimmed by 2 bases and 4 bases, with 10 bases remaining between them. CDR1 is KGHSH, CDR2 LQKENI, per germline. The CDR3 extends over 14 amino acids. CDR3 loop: CASSPTGGADTQYF. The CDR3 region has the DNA TGTGCCAGCTCACCAACAGGGGGGGCAGATACGCAGTATTTT. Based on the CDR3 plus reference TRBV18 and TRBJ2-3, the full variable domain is NAGVMQNPRHLVRRRGQEARLRCSPMKGHSHVYWYRQLPEEGLKFMVYLQKENIIDESGMPKERFSAEFPKEGPSILRIQQVVRGDSAAYFCASSPTGGADTQYFGPGTRLTVL.

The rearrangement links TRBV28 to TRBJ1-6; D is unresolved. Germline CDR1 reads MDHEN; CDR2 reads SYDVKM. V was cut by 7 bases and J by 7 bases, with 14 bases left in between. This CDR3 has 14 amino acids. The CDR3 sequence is CASISAAINSPLHF. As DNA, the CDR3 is TGTGCCAGCATCAGCGCAGCAATAAATTCACCCCTCCACTTT.

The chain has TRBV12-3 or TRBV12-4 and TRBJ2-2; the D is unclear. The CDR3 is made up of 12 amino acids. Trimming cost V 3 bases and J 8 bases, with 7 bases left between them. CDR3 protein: CASSFQTGELFF. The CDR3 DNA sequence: TGTGCCAGCAGTTTCCAGACTGGGGAGCTGTTTTTT.

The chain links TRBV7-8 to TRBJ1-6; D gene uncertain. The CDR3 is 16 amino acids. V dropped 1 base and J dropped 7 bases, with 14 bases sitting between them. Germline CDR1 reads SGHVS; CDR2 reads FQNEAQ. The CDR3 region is CASSLGTDPWNSPLHF. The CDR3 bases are TGTGCCAGCAGCTTAGGCACAGACCCTTGGAATTCACCCCTCCACTTT.

CDR3 nucleotide sequence: TGTGCCAGCAGGCCATCCCAGGGAATGACCGGCAATCAGCCCCAGCATTTT. It is translated as CASRPSQGMTGNQPQHF. The J gene is TRBJ1-5, the V gene TRBV28; possibly TRBD1 for D (5 bases). V gave up 6 bases and J gave up 2 bases, with 20 bases separating them. The CDR3 runs to 17 residues. Germline V gene data show CDR1 as MDHEN and CDR2 as SYDVKM.

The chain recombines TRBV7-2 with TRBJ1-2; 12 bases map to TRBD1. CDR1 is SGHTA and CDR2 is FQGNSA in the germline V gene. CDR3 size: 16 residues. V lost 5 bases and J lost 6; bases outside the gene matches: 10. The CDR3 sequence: CASSINLGQGANGYTF. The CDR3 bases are TGTGCCAGCAGCATTAACCTGGGACAGGGGGCGAATGGCTACACCTTC.

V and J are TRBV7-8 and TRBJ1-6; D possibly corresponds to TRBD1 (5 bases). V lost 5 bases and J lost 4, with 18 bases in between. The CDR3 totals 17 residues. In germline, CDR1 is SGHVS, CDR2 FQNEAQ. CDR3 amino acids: CASSPSRQKAYNSPLHF. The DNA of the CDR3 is TGTGCCAGCAGCCCCTCGAGACAGAAAGCTTATAATTCACCCCTCCACTTT.

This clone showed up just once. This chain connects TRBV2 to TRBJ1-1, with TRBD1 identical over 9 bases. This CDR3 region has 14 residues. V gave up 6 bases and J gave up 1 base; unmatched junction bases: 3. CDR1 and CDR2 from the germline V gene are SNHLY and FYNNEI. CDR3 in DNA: TGTGCCAGCAGCATGGACAGGGGGAACACTGAAGCTTTCTTT. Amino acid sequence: CASSMDRGNTEAFF.

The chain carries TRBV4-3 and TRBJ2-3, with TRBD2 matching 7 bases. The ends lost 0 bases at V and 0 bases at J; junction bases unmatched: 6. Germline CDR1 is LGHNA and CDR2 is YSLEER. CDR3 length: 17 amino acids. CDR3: CASSQDLLAPSTDTQYF. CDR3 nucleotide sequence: TGCGCCAGCAGCCAAGATCTACTAGCGCCTAGCACAGATACGCAGTATTTT.